The clone carrying this TCR beta chain was seen a single time. The sample is drawn from a study of T cell responses to AZD1222 COVID-19 vaccine. This table comes from immunoSEQ multiplex PCR, and its TCRdb copy is limited to in-frame clones, with some not included. The repertoire has some 120,000 clones, around 88% of them found once; the top ten carry around 8.7%. The CDR3 totals 15 residues. Germline loops: CDR1 SGHNT, CDR2 YYREEE (reference sequence). Germline trimming cut 4 bases from V and 2 bases from J; bases unmatched to any gene: 8. This sequence originates from an adult in good health. The material sequenced was peripheral blood, taken on day 0 of AZD1222 vaccination. The chain is built from TRBV5-4 and TRBJ1-1; TRBD1 aligns across 7 bases. The CDR3 here is CASSPGQETNTEAFF. CDR3 DNA sequence: TGTGCCAGCAGCCCCGGACAGGAGACTAACACTGAAGCTTTCTTT.